This TCR beta chain was recorded in a study of T cell responses to AZD1222 COVID-19 vaccine. Study-wide background: Second-dose intervals of approximately 4 or approximately 12 weeks were pooled.

The germline gives CDR1 LNHDA, CDR2 SQIVND (reference sequence). Between the trimmed V and J ends, which lost 1 base and 14 bases, there was a span of 18 bases. The CDR3 is made up of 15 amino acids. TCRdb keeps only in-frame clones here, not all; method: immunoSEQ multiplex PCR. The sample has 65,000 to 95,000 clones; about 84% are singletons. Comment on this clone: Its matching antigen is unknown.

General study points: Vaccine-associated CD4 TCRs spanned spike, dominant at 160-218 and 743-854. In a largely white British group with more females than males, clonal diversity was possibly underestimated. Repertoire sampling happened only post peak T cell response.

The input for sequencing was peripheral blood, taken on day 0 of AZD1222 vaccination. The sequence was collected from an adult in good health. The genes are TRBV19 and TRBJ1-6; no clear D gene. The CDR3: CASSIGATAPSALHF. In nucleotides, the CDR3 is TGTGCCAGTAGTATAGGAGCCACAGCCCCTTCGGCCCTCCACTTT. Variable domain in full (rest from reference TRBV19 and TRBJ1-6): DGGITQSPKYLFRKEGQNVTLSCEQNLNHDAMYWYRQDPGQGLRLIYYSQIVNDFQKGDIAEGYSVSREKKESFPLTVTSAQKNPTAFYLCASSIGATAPSALHFGNGTRLTVT.